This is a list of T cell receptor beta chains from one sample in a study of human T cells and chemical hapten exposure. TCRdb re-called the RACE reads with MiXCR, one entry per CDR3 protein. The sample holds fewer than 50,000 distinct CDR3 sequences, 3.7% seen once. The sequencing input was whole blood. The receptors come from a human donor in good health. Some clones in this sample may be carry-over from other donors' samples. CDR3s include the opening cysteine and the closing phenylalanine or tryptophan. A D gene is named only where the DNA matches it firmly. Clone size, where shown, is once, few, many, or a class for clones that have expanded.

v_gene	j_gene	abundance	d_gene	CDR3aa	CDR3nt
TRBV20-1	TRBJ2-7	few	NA	CSAPTPSTYEQYF	TGCAGTGCTCCCACCCCGTCCACCTACGAGCAGTACTTC
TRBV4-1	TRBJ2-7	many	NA	CASSPTLHKTGRYEQYF	TGCGCCAGCAGCCCCACCCTACACAAGACAGGCCGGTACGAGCAGTACTTC
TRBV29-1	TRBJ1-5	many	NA	CSVGGSQDQPQHF	TGCAGCGTTGGGGGATCCCAGGATCAGCCCCAGCATTTT
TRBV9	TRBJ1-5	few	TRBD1	CASSASQGFGQPQHF	TGTGCCAGCAGCGCGTCACAGGGGTTTGGACAGCCCCAGCATTTT
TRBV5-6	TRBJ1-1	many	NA	CASSLQDLNTEAFF	TGTGCCAGCAGCTTACAGGACCTGAACACTGAAGCTTTCTTT
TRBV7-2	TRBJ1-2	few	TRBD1	CASSLGGTGSNYGYTF	TGTGCCAGCAGCTTAGGAGGGACAGGGTCGAACTATGGCTACACCTTC
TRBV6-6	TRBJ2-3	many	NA	CASRAARGQYF	TGTGCCAGCAGGGCAGCTCGGGGGCAGTATTTT
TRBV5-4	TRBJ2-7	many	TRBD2	CASSLASGRYEQYF	TGTGCCAGCAGCTTGGCCAGCGGGAGGTACGAGCAGTACTTC
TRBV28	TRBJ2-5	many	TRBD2	CASSLGSGRQETQYF	TGTGCCAGCAGTTTAGGTAGCGGGAGGCAAGAGACCCAGTACTTC
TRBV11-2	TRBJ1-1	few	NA	CASSPRPFNTEAFF	TGTGCCAGCAGCCCACGGCCCTTTAACACTGAAGCTTTCTTT
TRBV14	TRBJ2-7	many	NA	CASSQVGGASYEQYF	TGTGCCAGCAGCCAAGTGGGCGGTGCCTCCTACGAGCAGTACTTC
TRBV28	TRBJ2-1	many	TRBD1	CASAGTGSLNEQFF	TGTGCCAGTGCCGGGACAGGGTCTCTCAATGAGCAGTTCTTC
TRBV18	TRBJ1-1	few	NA	CASSPRGGRGTEAFF	TGTGCCAGCTCACCACGAGGGGGGCGAGGGACTGAAGCTTTCTTT
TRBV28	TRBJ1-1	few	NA	CASSPSGTNTEAFF	TGTGCCAGCAGCCCCTCAGGAACGAACACTGAAGCTTTCTTT
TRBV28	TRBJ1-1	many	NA	CASSGGTEAFF	TGTGCCAGCAGTGGAGGGACTGAAGCTTTCTTT
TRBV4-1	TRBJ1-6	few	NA	CASSQEGGGPYNSPLHF	TGCGCCAGCAGCCAAGAAGGAGGAGGACCCTATAATTCACCCCTCCACTTT
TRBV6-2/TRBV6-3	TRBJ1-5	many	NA	CASSYETAKSRLNQPQHF	TGTGCCAGCAGTTACGAGACGGCAAAATCAAGGCTAAATCAGCCCCAGCATTTT
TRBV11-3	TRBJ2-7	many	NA	CASSLVGSREQYF	TGTGCCAGCAGCTTAGTAGGGTCCCGGGAGCAGTACTTC
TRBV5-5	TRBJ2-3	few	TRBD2	CASSPTSGREVRRDTQYF	TGTGCCAGCAGCCCGACCAGCGGGAGGGAGGTTAGGAGAGATACGCAGTATTTT
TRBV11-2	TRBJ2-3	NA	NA	CASSLGRGPIETQYF	TGTGCCAGCAGCTTGGGGCGCGGGCCGATTGAAACGCAGTATTTT
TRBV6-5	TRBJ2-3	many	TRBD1	CASSSMTTPGTGGTDTQYF	TGTGCCAGCAGTTCCATGACCACCCCCGGGACAGGGGGCACAGATACGCAGTATTTT
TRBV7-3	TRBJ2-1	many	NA	CASSTQGPLDNEQFF	TGTGCCAGCAGCACCCAGGGCCCGCTTGACAATGAGCAGTTCTTC
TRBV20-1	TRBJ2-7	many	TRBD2	CSAPASGRALSYEQYF	TGCAGTGCTCCCGCTAGCGGGAGGGCCCTATCCTACGAGCAGTACTTC
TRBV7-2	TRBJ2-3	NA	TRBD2	CASSRQPGHPWGGDSTDTQYF	TGTGCCAGCAGCCGACAGCCGGGCCACCCTTGGGGGGGGGATAGCACAGATACGCAGTATTTT
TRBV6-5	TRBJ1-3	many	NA	CASRKGRRVGNTIYF	TGTGCCAGCAGGAAAGGGCGGAGAGTCGGAAACACCATATATTTT
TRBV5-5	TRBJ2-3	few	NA	CASSPPGPRHTDTQYF	TGTGCCAGCAGCCCCCCGGGACCCCGTCATACAGATACGCAGTATTTT
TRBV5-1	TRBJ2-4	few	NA	CASSPRPGLQNIQYF	TGCGCCAGCAGCCCGAGACCCGGACTGCAAAACATTCAGTACTTC
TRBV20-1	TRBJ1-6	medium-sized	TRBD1	CSATDRASSPLHF	TGCAGTGCTACAGACAGGGCGAGTTCACCCCTCCACTTT
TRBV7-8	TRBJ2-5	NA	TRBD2	CASSSLAGGPQETQYF	TGTGCCAGCAGCTCACTAGCGGGAGGGCCTCAAGAGACCCAGTACTTC
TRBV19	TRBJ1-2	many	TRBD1	CASSDRDRAPGYTF	TGTGCCAGTAGTGACCGGGACAGGGCTCCTGGCTACACCTTC
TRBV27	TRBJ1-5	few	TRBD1	CASSLGGGLGEQPQHF	TGTGCCAGCAGTTTGGGAGGGGGCCTCGGGGAACAGCCCCAGCATTTT
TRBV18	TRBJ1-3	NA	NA	CASSPLGTTPLGNTIYF	TGTGCCAGCTCACCGTTAGGGACAACTCCCCTTGGAAACACCATATATTTT
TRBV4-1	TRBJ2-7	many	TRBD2	CASSIRLAGVYEQYF	TGCGCCAGCAGCATCCGACTAGCGGGAGTTTACGAGCAGTACTTC
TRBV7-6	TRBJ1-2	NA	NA	CASSLSPGQFYGYTF	TGTGCCAGCAGCTTAAGTCCCGGACAGTTCTATGGCTACACCTTC
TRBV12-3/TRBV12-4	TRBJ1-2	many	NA	CASSQRTPRGYTF	TGTGCCAGCAGTCAAAGGACCCCTCGAGGCTACACCTTC
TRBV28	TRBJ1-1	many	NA	CASRTAGHMNTEAFF	TGTGCCAGCAGGACAGCGGGACATATGAACACTGAAGCTTTCTTT
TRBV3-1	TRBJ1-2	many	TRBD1	CASRREGGGGDYGYTF	TGTGCCAGCCGTAGAGAGGGGGGAGGGGGCGACTATGGCTACACCTTC
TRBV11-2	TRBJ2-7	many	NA	CASSLAGLTQYF	TGTGCCAGCAGCTTAGCGGGACTTACGCAGTACTTC
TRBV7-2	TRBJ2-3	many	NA	CASSRLGQITDTQYF	TGTGCCAGCAGCCGACTCGGGCAGATCACAGATACGCAGTATTTT
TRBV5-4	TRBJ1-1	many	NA	CASSRKTEAFF	TGTGCCAGCAGCCGTAAAACTGAAGCTTTCTTT
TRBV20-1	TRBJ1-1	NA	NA	CSARAHTWDQTFF	TGCAGTGCTAGAGCTCATACATGGGACCAAACTTTCTTT
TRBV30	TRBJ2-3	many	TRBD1	CAWNPTGLPDTQYF	TGTGCCTGGAACCCGACAGGGCTCCCAGATACGCAGTATTTT
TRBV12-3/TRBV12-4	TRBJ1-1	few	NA	CASTQTQGSTEAFF	TGTGCCAGCACCCAGACACAGGGTAGCACTGAAGCTTTCTTT
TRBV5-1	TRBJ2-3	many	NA	CASSLTSQKSTDTQYF	TGCGCCAGCAGCTTGACTAGCCAAAAAAGCACAGATACGCAGTATTTT
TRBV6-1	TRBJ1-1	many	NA	CASSRGSTEAFF	TGTGCCAGCAGTAGGGGCAGCACTGAAGCTTTCTTT
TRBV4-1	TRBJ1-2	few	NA	CASSQESQNYGYTF	TGCGCCAGCAGCCAAGAGAGCCAGAACTATGGCTACACCTTC
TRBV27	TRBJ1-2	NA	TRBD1	CASSFTPSPGQGRDGYTF	TGTGCCAGCAGTTTTACCCCCTCCCCGGGACAGGGGCGAGATGGCTACACCTTC
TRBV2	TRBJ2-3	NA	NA	CASSGTGLGTQYF	TGTGCCAGCAGTGGGACGGGCCTAGGGACGCAGTATTTT
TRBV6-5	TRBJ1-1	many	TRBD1	CASRVDRADTEAFF	TGTGCCAGCAGGGTAGACAGGGCGGACACTGAAGCTTTCTTT
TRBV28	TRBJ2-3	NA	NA	CASTGVEGEVTDTQYF	TGTGCCAGCACGGGGGTCGAGGGGGAAGTTACAGATACGCAGTATTTT
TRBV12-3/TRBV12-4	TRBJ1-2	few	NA	CASSPRRDYGYTF	TGTGCCAGCAGTCCCCGTCGGGACTATGGCTACACCTTC
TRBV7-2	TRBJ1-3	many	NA	CASSLASRGGGNTIYF	TGTGCCAGCAGCTTAGCGTCGAGGGGCGGCGGAAACACCATATATTTT
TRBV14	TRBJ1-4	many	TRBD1	CASSQRKTGINEKLFF	TGTGCCAGCAGCCAACGGAAGACAGGGATTAATGAAAAACTGTTTTTT
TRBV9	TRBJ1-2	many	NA	CASSVEGLRYGYTF	TGTGCCAGCAGCGTAGAGGGGCTTAGGTATGGCTACACCTTC